Listed here are 9 T cell receptor beta chains from one sample, sequenced in a study of cytomegalovirus exposure and HLA in healthy donors. PCR involved 60 Vbeta and 13 Jbeta primers. The protocol was immunoSEQ multiplex PCR, while the TCRdb copy is restricted to in-frame clones and leaves out a portion. Of some 190,000 clones listed, just over 75% were seen once; the top ten hold about 1.5%. Specimen: PBMCs. The receptor set was obtained from a man aged 18 to 30 in good health and CMV-seronegative.

This clone has more than one count but fewer than ten. CDR3 coding DNA: TGTGCCAGTAGGGACAGGGGTAAGGTTGAGCAGTTCTTC. Its translation is CASRDRGKVEQFF. This rearrangement joins TRBV19 to TRBJ2-1; 9 bases fit TRBD1. The CDR3 runs 13 residues. V shed 6 bases, J shed 9 bases, and the junction held 6 bases outside the gene matches. Per germline, CDR1 LNHDA and CDR2 SQIVND (reference sequence). Drawing the rest from reference TRBV19 and TRBJ2-1, the complete variable domain is DGGITQSPKYLFRKEGQNVTLSCEQNLNHDAMYWYRQDPGQGLRLIYYSQIVNDFQKGDIAEGYSVSREKKESFPLTVTSAQKNPTAFYLCASRDRGKVEQFFGPGTRLTVL.

J is TRBJ2-5 and V is TRBV7-2, with TRBD2 matching over 7 bases. Germline CDR1 and CDR2: SGHTA and FQGNSA. V shed 1 base and J 0 bases; nucleotides not matched to a gene: 2. The CDR3 runs 15 residues. In DNA, the CDR3 is TGTGCCAGCAGCTTAGGAGCGGGGAACCAAGAGACCCAGTACTTC. Its translation is CASSLGAGNQETQYF.

The chain couples TRBV19 to TRBJ2-7; TRBD1 matches at 7 bases. The germline V gene has CDR1 LNHDA and CDR2 SQIVND (reference sequence). With V trimmed by 5 bases and J by 0 bases, 7 bases remained unmatched. The CDR3 loop spans 15 amino acids. CDR3: CASSVIGTASYEQYF. CDR3 in DNA: TGTGCCAGTAGTGTTATCGGGACAGCCTCCTACGAGCAGTACTTC.

The chain combines TRBV13 with TRBJ1-6; 7 bases align to TRBD1. The CDR3 length is 15 residues. Germline loops: CDR1 PRHDT, CDR2 FYEKMQ (reference sequence). The trim removed 7 bases at V and 7 bases at J, leaving 10 bases unmatched. CDR3 amino acids: CASTRQGYGNSPLHF. CDR3 nucleotides: TGTGCCAGCACAAGACAGGGATATGGAAATTCACCCCTCCACTTT.

The CDR3 reads CASSLVTANTEAFF. CDR3 coding DNA: TGTGCCAGCAGCTTGGTCACAGCTAACACTGAAGCTTTCTTT. The chain uses TRBV5-6 and TRBJ1-1; D is unresolved. CDR1 is SGHDT and CDR2 is YYEEEE in the germline V gene. V was shortened by 0 bases and J by 2 bases, with 8 bases between the two germline ends. This CDR3 has 14 residues.

The J gene is TRBJ2-5, the V gene TRBV5-1, with no clear D. Judging by the DNA end, TRBJ2-7 fits better; the J call may be wrong. CDR1 and CDR2 from the germline V gene are SGHRS and YFSETQ. The CDR3 extends over 14 amino acids. CDR3 amino acids: CASSLAGGSYEQYF. CDR3 coding DNA: TGCGCCAGCAGCTTGGCCGGCGGATCCTACGAGCAGTACTTC.

The CDR3 loop is CASSLLSTDTQYF. CDR3 nucleotide sequence: TGCGCCAGCAGCTTACTATCCACAGATACGCAGTATTTT. The genes are TRBV5-1 and TRBJ2-3, with D unclear. The germline V gene has CDR1 SGHRS and CDR2 YFSETQ. CDR3 length equals 13 residues. V lost 2 bases and J 2 bases, leaving 6 bases between the germline ends. Based on the CDR3 plus reference TRBV5-1 and TRBJ2-3, the full variable domain is KAGVTQTPRYLIKTRGQQVTLSCSPISGHRSVSWYQQTPGQGLQFLFEYFSETQRNKGNFPGRFSGRQFSNSRSEMNVSTLELGDSALYLCASSLLSTDTQYFGPGTRLTVL.

The chain combines TRBV5-1 with TRBJ2-7; 7 bases map to TRBD1. The CDR3 loop spans 19 amino acids. Germline CDR1 reads SGHRS; CDR2 reads YFSETQ. J gave up 4 bases and V 3 bases, and 22 bases lay outside the gene matches. CDR3 bases: TGCGCCAGCAGCTCCATTCCCCGGACAGGCCCACTTGGGGGATACGAGCAGTACTTC. It encodes CASSSIPRTGPLGGYEQYF. The full variable domain, with the rest looked up from reference TRBV5-1 and TRBJ2-7, is KAGVTQTPRYLIKTRGQQVTLSCSPISGHRSVSWYQQTPGQGLQFLFEYFSETQRNKGNFPGRFSGRQFSNSRSEMNVSTLELGDSALYLCASSSIPRTGPLGGYEQYFGPGTRLTVT.

This rearrangement joins TRBV30 to TRBJ1-1; 8 positions agree with TRBD1. The CDR3 contains 16 residues. Germline V CDR1 and CDR2: GTSNPN, SVGIG (reference sequence). The V gene end was trimmed by 8 bases and the J gene end by 1 base; junction bases not matched to a gene: 15. CDR3 loop: CAGRQENRGWNTEAFF. The CDR3 nucleotides read TGTGCCGGAAGACAGGAAAACAGGGGGTGGAACACTGAAGCTTTCTTT.